This T cell receptor beta chain derives from a study of blood T cell repertoires in COVID-19. Whole-study context: T cells, B-cell-depleted T cells, or PBMCs supplied cDNA or gDNA.

Libraries were prepared by immunoSEQ multiplex PCR; TCRdb keeps only in-frame clonotypes and omits some of them. Of over 150,000 clones in the sample, roughly 88% were seen once. This CDR3 is 11 amino acids long. Germline loops: CDR1 MNHEY, CDR2 SVGEGT. V was pared by 4 bases and J by 8 bases, with 8 bases between. Sequenced input: peripheral blood. V gene TRBV6-2 or TRBV6-3 combines with J gene TRBJ1-2; D gene unclear. The sequence was obtained from a man aged 80 or over with COVID-19, enrolled during active disease. CDR3 DNA sequence: TGTGCCAGCAGTTCCCGGAGGGGCTACACCTTC. Its protein is CASSSRRGYTF.